This TCR beta chain was captured by sequencing in a study of blood T cell repertoires in COVID-19. Across the study: The study drew acute and convalescent COVID-19 samples from the United States, Italy and Spain. T cells, B-cell-depleted T cells, or PBMCs supplied cDNA or gDNA.

Under the authors' procedure: Amplification of reference gene primers provided the estimated nucleated cell counts. Produced via immunoSEQ multiplex PCR; TCRdb's table is partial and in-frame only. D and trimming were read from the DNA, whereas the V and J calls and clone size are those reported in that table. The sample lists a few hundred thousand clones; approximately 85% were seen once. For this clone: Other DNA sequences in the same sample also yield this CDR3.

V lost 3 bases and J 2 bases, leaving 12 bases between the germline ends. The CDR3 is 15 amino acids. Germline CDR1 and CDR2: SGHTA and FQGTGA. The sequence derives from a human donor in a cohort sampled during active COVID-19. The material sequenced was peripheral blood. The V call is TRBV7-3, the J call TRBJ2-3, with a possible D match to TRBD2 (7 bases). The CDR3: CASSFSGGDTDTQYF. DNA for the CDR3: TGTGCCAGCAGCTTTTCGGGGGGCGACACAGATACGCAGTATTTT.